This TCR beta chain was observed in a study of T cells after yellow fever vaccination. Study in general: Preparation of fractions with low cell numbers was performed using SMART-Seq v4 Ultra Low Input.

Comments on this clonotype: The antigen remains unidentified.

Study-level points and caveats: Most clones from primary vaccination were detected again post-booster (approximately 97% CD4, roughly 85% CD8). Shared CD4/CD8 clonotypes were a small share, likely from convergent recombination.

Template switching by 5'RACE produced TCR cDNA, adding a universal primer site and UMIs. TCRdb redid the calling of the 5' RACE reads with MiXCR, one entry per CDR3 protein. The sample lists roughly 99,000 distinct CDR3 sequences, under 6.5% occurring once. Germline V CDR1 and CDR2: ENHRY, SYGVKD. The CDR3 is 15 residues long. V lost 3 bases, J lost 5 bases, and 8 bases stayed unmatched. This chain connects TRBV10-3 to TRBJ2-3, with TRBD1 identical over 7 bases. The receptor comes from a man aged 18 to 29 who received the YFV17D yellow fever vaccine. This specimen consisted of CD8+ T cells sorted from PBMCs, obtained 10 days after the yellow fever booster vaccination. The CDR3 spells CAISDPGTVQDTQYF. The CDR3, as DNA: TGTGCCATCAGTGACCCCGGGACAGTACAAGATACGCAGTATTTT.